This T cell receptor (beta chain) was captured by sequencing in a study of CD8+ T cells in alopecia areata. Study-wide findings and caveats: Affected lesional scalp, above all in alopecia totalis/universalis, was more clonal than normal scalp.

RNA extraction and reverse transcription yielded cDNA as sequencing template. Data came from immunoSEQ multiplex PCR; TCRdb stores just in-frame clones and leaves some out. The table records 150,000 to 200,000 clones, roughly 50% of them present only once. This CDR3 is 12 amino acids long. Between the trimmed V and J ends, which lost 6 bases and 6 bases, there was a span of 9 bases. CDR1 is MNHEY and CDR2 is SVGAGI in the germline V gene. With respect to this clone: No antigen is known for it.

Sequencing was done on a sample of CD4+ T cells sorted from blood. The chain combines TRBV6-5 with TRBJ2-1; perhaps TRBD2 as D (6 bases). The origin of this receptor is a human donor in good health. The DNA of the CDR3 is TGTGCCAGCAGGGACTACCGCAATGAGCAGTTCTTC. Its protein is CASRDYRNEQFF.